The next 19 T cell receptor beta chains were all read from a single sample in a study of blood T cell repertoires in COVID-19. Only in-frame clones appear in the TCRdb table, and some are missing; sequencing was by immunoSEQ multiplex PCR. The profile shows approximately 230,000 clones, around nine tenths of them singletons. Sequences were obtained from PBMCs or T cells enriched from blood (not recorded which). The receptors derive from a woman aged 25 to 45 who had recovered from COVID-19.

This clone was observed a single time. CDR3 bases: TGTGCCAGTAGTATCAGGCTAGCACGGGGCGAGCAGTACTTC. It specifies CASSIRLARGEQYF. The V call is TRBV19, the J call TRBJ2-7; maybe TRBD2 (5 bases). CDR3 length equals 14 residues. The ends were cut back, 3 bases at V and 6 bases at J, with 15 bases in the middle. Germline CDR1 LNHDA, CDR2 SQIVND (reference sequence). Supplemented by reference TRBV19 and TRBJ2-7, the full variable domain reads DGGITQSPKYLFRKEGQNVTLSCEQNLNHDAMYWYRQDPGQGLRLIYYSQIVNDFQKGDIAEGYSVSREKKESFPLTVTSAQKNPTAFYLCASSIRLARGEQYFGPGTRLTVT.

This clone has just one count. V usage is TRBV5-1 and J usage is TRBJ1-6; D call uncertain. CDR1 SGHRS and CDR2 YFSETQ come from the germline V gene. The CDR3 has 16 residues. The V and J ends lost 4 bases and 0 bases respectively, with 11 bases between them. CDR3 nucleotides: TGCGCCAGCAGCCCTAGGAGGAGCTCCTATAATTCACCCCTCCACTTT. It translates to CASSPRRSSYNSPLHF.

This chain links TRBV6-5 with TRBJ1-2, with 10 bases aligning to TRBD1. There are 14 residues in the CDR3. The germline V gene has CDR1 MNHEY and CDR2 SVGAGI. Trimming removed 7 bases from V and 2 bases from J; junction bases left unmatched: 4. CDR3 loop: CASTKTGGNYGYTF. The CDR3 region has the DNA TGTGCCAGCACCAAGACAGGGGGCAACTATGGCTACACCTTC.

This chain links TRBV10-3 with TRBJ1-1, with D unclear. The CDR3 covers 13 residues. The germline CDR1 and CDR2 sequences are ENHRY and SYGVKD. V gave up 3 bases and J gave up 2 bases, with 7 bases separating them. In DNA form, the CDR3 reads TGTGCCATCAGTGAAACAGACAACACTGAAGCTTTCTTT. It is translated as CAISETDNTEAFF.

The chain combines TRBV12-5 with TRBJ1-5; D ambiguous. Germline V gives CDR1 LGHNT, CDR2 FRNRAP. CDR3 length: 13 residues. Trimming took off 0 bases at V and 7 bases at J, with 7 bases between the two ends. The CDR3 DNA is TGTGCTAGTGGTTTGGTAACTACCCAGCCCCAGCATTTT. Translated, it gives CASGLVTTQPQHF.

The chain has TRBV28 and TRBJ1-2; D not resolved. This CDR3 region has 13 residues. Germline V gene sequence: CDR1 MDHEN, CDR2 SYDVKM. V was shortened by 5 bases and J by 8 bases, with 15 bases between the two germline ends. In DNA, the CDR3 is TGTGCCAGCAGTCTCACCCATTCCGGGGGCTACACCTTC. It is translated as CASSLTHSGGYTF.

The chain employs TRBV7-8 and TRBJ1-2, with 8 positions matching TRBD1. Germline V gene lookup returns CDR1 SGHVS and CDR2 FQNEAQ. This CDR3 has 12 residues. V trimming: 5 bases; J trimming: 9 bases; junction bases outside the gene matches: 5. The chain's CDR3 is CASSPDRESYTF. The CDR3 bases are TGTGCCAGCAGCCCGGACAGGGAGAGCTACACCTTC.

The chain carries TRBV19 and TRBJ2-2; weak D call: TRBD1 (6 bases). Germline values: CDR1 LNHDA, CDR2 SQIVND (reference sequence). CDR3 length: 14 residues. Trimming removed 5 bases at V and 3 bases at J, with 10 bases between. Here the CDR3 DNA reads TGTGCCAGTAGTGAAGGGGGATACACCGGGGAGCTGTTTTTT. This translates into CASSEGGYTGELFF.

This CDR3 reads CASSQGARTNEKLFF. CDR3 nucleotides: TGCGCCAGCAGCCAGGGGGCGCGAACTAATGAAAAACTGTTTTTT. This chain uses TRBV5-1 with TRBJ1-4, with TRBD1 identical over 8 bases. The CDR3 has 15 residues. J gave up 1 base and V 4 bases, and 3 bases lay outside the gene matches. CDR1 is SGHRS and CDR2 is YFSETQ in the germline V gene.

This clone was counted once. The chain employs TRBV30 and TRBJ2-6; D unclear. The CDR3 has 17 amino acids. Looked up from germline, CDR1 is GTSNPN and CDR2 is SVGIG (reference sequence). V gave up 0 bases and J gave up 0 bases, with 12 bases separating them. The CDR3 spells CAWSVTVRRSGANVLTF. Written as DNA, the CDR3 is TGTGCCTGGAGTGTAACAGTACGCCGCTCTGGGGCCAACGTCCTGACTTTC.

This chain joins TRBV27 and TRBJ1-5, with no clear D. Germline CDR1 reads MNHEY; CDR2 reads SMNVEV (reference sequence). The CDR3 totals 16 residues. V dropped 3 bases and J dropped 4 bases, with 16 bases sitting between them. CDR3 amino acids: CASSFVFPSVNQPQHF. CDR3 sequence (DNA): TGTGCCAGCAGTTTTGTGTTTCCGTCGGTGAATCAGCCCCAGCATTTT.

This clone was found once. The chain has TRBV12-3 or TRBV12-4 and TRBJ1-1; D perhaps matches TRBD1 (6 bases). The V end was cut by 7 bases, the J end by 8 bases, with 14 bases between. The CDR3 is made up of 12 amino acids. This CDR3 reads CASTIQGIEAFF. The CDR3 nucleotides read TGTGCCAGCACTATCCAGGGGATCGAAGCTTTCTTT.

J is TRBJ1-4 and V is TRBV28; 11 bases line up with TRBD1. V dropped 5 bases and J dropped 5; count of bases not matched to a gene: 7. CDR1 is MDHEN and CDR2 is SYDVKM in the germline V gene. This CDR3 comprises 16 residues. CDR3 sequence reads: CASSPLRTGGNEKLFF. In DNA form, the CDR3 reads TGTGCCAGCAGTCCTCTCCGGACAGGGGGCAATGAAAAACTGTTTTTT.

The V call is TRBV15, the J call TRBJ2-2; a weak D match, TRBD2 (5 bases). Trimming removed 0 bases from V and 1 base from J, with 12 bases in between. The CDR3 extends over 17 amino acids. Per germline, CDR1 LNHNV and CDR2 YYDKDF (reference sequence). Written as DNA, the CDR3 is TGTGCCACCAGCAGAGAAATGGTGGGAGAGAACACCGGGGAGCTGTTTTTT. This encodes CATSREMVGENTGELFF.

The CDR3 bases are TGTGCCAGCAGTGACCCCGGGACAGTCACCTACGAGCAGTACTTC. Amino acid sequence: CASSDPGTVTYEQYF. The genes are TRBV2 and TRBJ2-7, with TRBD1 identical over 7 bases. The CDR3 contains 15 residues. The V segment lost 3 bases and the J segment 2 bases; nucleotides outside the gene matches: 7. Germline CDR1 SNHLY, CDR2 FYNNEI.

This chain joins TRBV29-1 and TRBJ1-2, with 8 positions matching TRBD1. The CDR3 consists of 16 residues. Trimming cost V 1 base and J 0 bases; bases outside gene matches: 7. Germline CDR1 and CDR2: SQVTM and ANQGSEA. The CDR3 protein is CSVEGRRDRTNYGYTF. DNA of the CDR3: TGCAGCGTTGAAGGGCGGCGGGACAGGACTAACTATGGCTACACCTTC.

This CDR3 is CASSQDALDRIYGYTF. The CDR3 region has the DNA TGCGCCAGCAGCCAAGATGCTCTAGACAGGATCTATGGCTACACCTTC. V usage is TRBV4-3 and J usage is TRBJ1-2, with a weak D call TRBD1 (6 bases). Germline V gene data show CDR1 as LGHNA and CDR2 as YSLEER. This CDR3 has 16 residues. Trimming took 0 bases from V and 4 from J, leaving 15 bases between them.

The chain carries TRBV4-3 and TRBJ1-2; the match to TRBD1 covers 7 bases. The CDR3 consists of 15 residues. Germline V gene data show CDR1 as LGHNA and CDR2 as YSLEER. The V and J ends lost 1 base and 4 bases, in that order; junction bases with no gene match: 6. CDR3 nucleotides: TGCGCCAGCAGCCAAGCCCGACAGGGCGGCTATGGCTACACCTTC. As protein: CASSQARQGGYGYTF.

This clone has just one count. The J gene is TRBJ1-6, the V gene TRBV5-4, with D maybe TRBD1 (5 bases). The V gene's germline CDR1 is SGHNT and CDR2 YYREEE (reference sequence). CDR3 length: 14 residues. Trimming removed 5 bases at V and 5 bases at J, with 11 bases between. The CDR3 DNA sequence: TGTGCCAGCAGTCTAGGGGCGGATAATTCACCCCTCCACTTT. Protein sequence: CASSLGADNSPLHF.